This T cell receptor (beta chain) was recorded in a study of OX40 agonist ivuxolimab in advanced cancers. As for the study in general: Dose-escalation patients were diagnosed with hepatocellular carcinoma, melanoma, renal cell cancer or head and neck cancer.

The V gene lost 6 bases and the J gene lost 6 bases, with 21 bases spanning the gap. Germline V lookup: CDR1 MNHNY, CDR2 SVGAGI (reference sequence). CDR3 length: 15 amino acids. Patients with autoimmune history or systemic immunosuppression were excluded. To note about this clone: Its antigen is not identified.

Points from the study as a whole: At 0.1 to 3.0 mg/kg, CD4+ and CD8+ blood T cells expanded clonally by week 6.

Assay: immunoSEQ multiplex PCR; the TCRdb copy retains only in-frame clones and omits some. The table lists tens of thousands of clones, roughly nine tenths of them singletons. This receptor was taken from an adult with an advanced solid tumor such as melanoma, head and neck, liver or kidney cancer. Sequencing used CD4+ or CD8+ T cells sorted from blood, obtained in a trial of the OX40 agonist ivuxolimab. V is TRBV6-6 and J is TRBJ2-7; a possible D gene is TRBD2 (6 bases). The CDR3 DNA sequence: TGTGCCAGCAGCTACAACCCGGGGGTACGAGCCGAGCAGTACTTC. This sequence encodes CASSYNPGVRAEQYF.